The rows below give T cell receptor beta chains drawn from one sample of a study of monozygotic twins with inflammatory bowel disease. With the 5' RACE reads reprocessed, TCRdb shows one record per CDR3 protein and no DNA. This sample's table has approximately 400,000 distinct CDR3 sequences. Sequenced material: blood. The receptors here all came from a human donor with ulcerative colitis or Crohn's disease, or a healthy co-twin of an affected twin (not recorded which). Each CDR3 is given with its conserved first and last residue. Each record gives: CDR3 protein, CDR3 length, V gene, J gene.

CASSLPTGAQETQYF,15,TRBV28,TRBJ2-5
CASENVGGYEQYF,13,TRBV25-1,TRBJ2-7
CASSRTDGFGNTIYF,15,TRBV3-1,TRBJ1-3
CASRGDRGYNSPLHF,15,TRBV6-1,TRBJ1-6
CASSGRTSGDNEQFF,15,TRBV19,TRBJ2-1
CAIRGVGEETQYF,13,TRBV10-3,TRBJ2-5
CASRTDLSEQFF,12,TRBV5-1,TRBJ2-1
CSARALRGGTGVNQPQHF,18,TRBV20-1,TRBJ1-5
CASSFTQGPDSPLHF,15,TRBV7-9,TRBJ1-6
CASSPRADQETQYF,14,TRBV18,TRBJ2-5
CASSHRTGKNTEAFF,15,TRBV19,TRBJ1-1
CATSDLVRGDNEQFF,15,TRBV24-1,TRBJ2-1
CASSIGQGGEKLFF,14,TRBV5-1,TRBJ1-4
CASSRRPGATGEQYF,15,TRBV11-2,TRBJ2-7
CAIGQGGYEQYF,12,TRBV10-3,TRBJ2-7
CASSPNPGDYNYGYTF,16,TRBV7-3,TRBJ1-2
CASSPFISGSRYEQYF,16,TRBV11-2,TRBJ2-7
CSRSGPQTGYTF,12,TRBV20-1,TRBJ1-2
CASSQDAFPYEQYF,14,TRBV4-1,TRBJ2-7
CASSQDDSGSSYNEQFF,17,TRBV4-3,TRBJ2-1
CSAHRTGGGYGYTF,14,TRBV20-1,TRBJ1-2
CASSFGTGQETQYF,14,TRBV5-6,TRBJ2-5
CASSQLPQGGRGSFHEQYF,19,TRBV4-1,TRBJ2-7
CASSFGPTGNYEQYF,15,TRBV5-1,TRBJ2-7
CSASRGSGNTGELFF,15,TRBV20-1,TRBJ2-2
CSARDGLAAYNEQFF,15,TRBV20-1,TRBJ2-1
CASQDKDAGTGELFF,15,TRBV5-1,TRBJ2-2
CASSRGRGMNTEAFF,15,TRBV12-3/TRBV12-4,TRBJ1-1
CASSLVSPGLAGPNQRDEQFF,21,TRBV11-1,TRBJ2-1
CSVGPDRSSYNEQFF,15,TRBV29-1,TRBJ2-1
CASSATEATNEKLFF,15,TRBV4-3,TRBJ1-4
CASSYAGNNEQFF,13,TRBV12-3/TRBV12-4,TRBJ2-1
CASKWVAGRKEQFF,14,TRBV25-1,TRBJ2-1
CASSSTGGRSPLHF,14,TRBV28,TRBJ1-6
CASSSPGVRRSPDTQYF,17,TRBV6-2/TRBV6-3,TRBJ2-3
CASSLGETYEQYF,13,TRBV27,TRBJ2-7
CASSERGTTNEKLFF,15,TRBV7-9,TRBJ1-4
CASSKGEIYGYTF,13,TRBV5-6,TRBJ1-2
CASSLDGGPSKTQYF,15,TRBV7-2,TRBJ2-5
CASSRQGDYGYTF,13,TRBV7-2,TRBJ1-2
CASSPNPGSAGYTF,14,TRBV2,TRBJ1-2
CASSYSFAGAGETQYF,16,TRBV6-5,TRBJ2-5
CASRLGGAEDTQYF,14,TRBV5-1,TRBJ2-3
CASSLSRGVNEQFF,14,TRBV6-6,TRBJ2-1
CASSLGTSATYTDTQYF,17,TRBV27,TRBJ2-3
CASSLFQGRTNNEQFF,16,TRBV14,TRBJ2-1
CASSLSRLTEAFF,13,TRBV5-1,TRBJ1-1
CAGRSGTSYSYEQYF,15,TRBV2,TRBJ2-7
CASSQDPTTSPLHF,14,TRBV4-1,TRBJ1-6
CAISDVGRGVSYEQYF,16,TRBV10-3,TRBJ2-7
CASSSLQGYHYEQYF,15,TRBV11-2,TRBJ2-7
CASSLGVGGPNTEAFF,16,TRBV5-5,TRBJ1-1
CASSQENRWGNEKLFF,16,TRBV3-1,TRBJ1-4
CASSLNGGVDTQYF,14,TRBV7-2,TRBJ2-3
CASSSRGPTGEQFF,14,TRBV7-2,TRBJ2-1